A single sample is the source of the 25 T cell receptor beta chains below, sequenced in a study of tumor and adjacent non-tumor tissue in lung cancer. The library came from three nested PCR rounds adapted from ARM-PCR protocols. TCRdb fed the multiplex PCR reads into MiXCR, producing one record per CDR3 protein. The table lists tens of thousands of distinct CDR3 sequences, about 55% of them singletons. No cell sorting was done before RNA was extracted from the tissue. More than 3 cm separated this lung sample from the edge of the tumor. The specimen was distant non-tumor lung tissue. The receptor source for this set is a man aged 65 to 85 with non-small cell lung cancer.

On this clonotype: A much larger clone differs from this one at a single base, so this may be a read error. The gene calls are TRBV5-4 and TRBJ2-3; D remains ambiguous. The CDR3 is made up of 13 amino acids. CDR1 SGHNT and CDR2 YYREEE come from the germline V gene (reference sequence). The CDR3 bases are TGTGCCAGCAGCTCTTCCTACACAGATACGGAGTATTTT. Translated, it gives CASSSSYTDTEYF. Filled out from reference TRBV5-4 and TRBJ2-3, the complete variable domain reads ETGVTQSPTHLIKTRGQQVTLRCSSQSGHNTVSWYQQALGQGPQFIFQYYREEENGRGNFPPRFSGLQFPNYSSELNVNALELDDSALYLCASSSSYTDTEYFGPGTRLTVL.

About this clonotype itself: This may arise from a read error, as a much more abundant clone is one base away. The gene calls are TRBV14 and TRBJ2-5; D gene ambiguous. The V gene's germline CDR1 is SGHDN and CDR2 FVKESK. The CDR3 totals 15 residues. CDR3 sequence: CAGSQAVNPLETQYF. The CDR3 nucleotides read TGTGCCGGCAGCCAAGCAGTCAACCCCTTGGAGACCCAGTACTTC.

In the case of this clonotype: The junction and the germline gene differ at one end; a read error may be behind it. This chain uses TRBV5-6 with TRBJ1-1, with D perhaps TRBD1 (6 bases). The CDR3 consists of 14 residues. The germline V gene encodes CDR1 SGHDT and CDR2 YYEEEE. The CDR3 here is CARSLSGVNPEAFF. CDR3 sequence (DNA): TGTGCCAGAAGCTTGTCAGGGGTGAACCCTGAAGCTTTCTTT.

In regard to this clonotype: This could be a read error, since a much larger clone is one nucleotide away. The rearrangement joins TRBV29-1 to TRBJ2-3; 11 nucleotides align to TRBD2. The germline CDR1 and CDR2 sequences are SQVTM and ANQGSEA. This CDR3 contains 19 residues. The ends lost 8 bases at V and 2 bases at J; junction bases unmatched: 21. The DNA of the CDR3 is TGCAGCATGGTAACCGTACTAGCGGGAGTTGGTGGGCTCACAGATACGCAGTATTTT. Protein: CSMVTVLAGVGGLTDTQYF.

This clonotype was recorded once. As the CDR3 is not closed by the conserved phenylalanine or tryptophan, this likely results from a read error. This rearrangement joins TRBV6-5 to TRBJ2-7; a weak D match, TRBD1 (6 bases). Germline V gene lookup returns CDR1 MNHEY and CDR2 SVGAGI. This CDR3 is 14 amino acids long. Here the CDR3 reads CTSSSRDKSYEQYL. The CDR3 DNA reads as TGTACCAGCAGTAGCCGGGACAAGTCCTACGAGCAGTACTTG.

The chain carries TRBV11-2 and TRBJ2-7; D is ambiguous. The V gene lost 6 bases and the J gene lost 10 bases, with 10 bases spanning the gap. Looked up from germline, CDR1 is SGHAT and CDR2 is FQNNGV. The CDR3 length is 10 residues. CDR3 amino acids: CASRWVEQYF. DNA of the CDR3: TGTGCCAGCAGATGGGTCGAACAGTACTTC.

The sample holds many counts of this clonotype. The V and J genes are TRBV6-5 and TRBJ2-1; D is undetermined. CDR3 size: 16 residues. Germline CDR1 MNHEY, CDR2 SVGAGI. Trimming cost V 0 bases and J 0 bases, with 9 bases left between them. CDR3 sequence reads: CASSYSVSGSYNEQFF. The CDR3 region has the DNA TGTGCCAGCAGTTACTCTGTATCGGGCTCCTACAATGAGCAGTTCTTC.

A note on this clonotype: A much larger clone differs by one base, so this may be a read error. This sequence joins TRBV28 and TRBJ2-6; tentatively, D is TRBD1 or TRBD2 (5 bases each). In germline, CDR1 is MDHEN, CDR2 SYDVKM. The CDR3 has 16 residues. The CDR3 region is CASSLPQGAGANVLIF. CDR3 nucleotides: TGTGCCAGCAGTTTACCGCAGGGCGCCGGGGCCAACGTCCTGATTTTC.

Notes on this clonotype: The junction and the germline gene differ at one end; a read error may be behind it. The chain uses TRBV11-2 and TRBJ2-7, with D possibly matching TRBD2 (5 bases). The CDR3 consists of 14 residues. Germline lookup yields CDR1 SGHAT and CDR2 FQNNGV. The CDR3: CASSLDAETIPEYF. The CDR3 DNA sequence: TGTGCCAGTAGCTTAGATGCAGAGACTATCCCCGAGTACTTC. Full variable domain (missing parts from reference TRBV11-2 and TRBJ2-7): EAGVAQSPRYKIIEKRQSVAFWCNPISGHATLYWYQQILGQGPKLLIQFQNNGVVDDSQLPKDRFSAERLKGVDSTLKIQPAKLEDSAVYLCASSLDAETIPEYFGPGTRLTVT.

With respect to this clonotype: Relative to the germline gene, one junction end is altered; a read error may explain this. The rearrangement joins TRBV11-2 to TRBJ2-2; 7 bases map to TRBD2. Germline V lookup: CDR1 SGHAT, CDR2 FQNNGV. This CDR3 spans 16 amino acids. The CDR3 DNA is TGTGCCAGCGACTTAGATCGACTAGCCTCGGCCGGGGAGCTTTTTTTT. Translating gives CASDLDRLASAGELFF.

Remarks on this clonotype: This clone may be a read error of a much larger clone one base away. Since the CDR3 does not end with the conserved phenylalanine or tryptophan, this likely comes from a read error. The J gene is TRBJ1-1, the V gene TRBV12-3 or TRBV12-4; the D gene is possibly TRBD1 (5 bases). V was trimmed by 6 bases and J by 6 bases, leaving 8 bases between them. The length of the CDR3 is 11 residues. DNA of the CDR3: TGTGCCAGCAGGCGGGGGTCTGAAGCTTTCTTA. As protein: CASRRGSEAFL.

This clonotype was seen repeatedly, ten times or more. The chain has TRBV12-3 or TRBV12-4 and TRBJ1-4, with 8 nucleotides matching TRBD1. The junction had 8 bases not matched to a gene; V was cut back by 6 bases and J by 8 bases. The CDR3 runs to 14 residues. The CDR3 sequence: CASSPGQGGEKLFF. DNA for the CDR3: TGTGCCAGCAGCCCCGGACAGGGAGGGGAAAAACTGTTTTTT.

This clonotype occurred a few times. One end of the junction does not line up with germline, which may come from a read error. The gene calls are TRBV5-1 and TRBJ2-2, with D possibly matching TRBD1 (6 bases). CDR1 and CDR2 (germline): SGHRS, YFSETQ. The CDR3 is made up of 15 amino acids. In DNA, the CDR3 is TGCGCCAGCAGCTCAGGACAGAGGAACACCTGGGAGCTGTTTTTT. It translates to CASSSGQRNTWELFF. Filled out from reference TRBV5-1 and TRBJ2-2, the complete variable domain reads KAGVTQTPRYLIKTRGQQVTLSCSPISGHRSVSWYQQTPGQGLQFLFEYFSETQRNKGNFPGRFSGRQFSNSRSEMNVSTLELGDSALYLCASSSGQRNTWELFFGEGSRLTVL.

This clonotype was observed once. The CDR3 here is CSARVCREADTQYF. As DNA, the CDR3 is TGCAGTGCTAGAGTGTGTAGGGAAGCTGATACGCAGTATTTT. V gene TRBV20-1 combines with J gene TRBJ2-3, with D unclear. The CDR3 covers 14 residues. Trimming cost V 1 base and J 6 bases, with 14 bases left between them. Germline V gene sequence: CDR1 DFQATT, CDR2 SNEGSKA (reference sequence).

This clonotype occurred many times. The chain combines TRBV6-2 or TRBV6-3 with TRBJ2-5; D may be TRBD1 or TRBD2 (5 bases each). Germline V gene lookup returns CDR1 MNHEY and CDR2 SVGEGT. This CDR3 spans 17 amino acids. Trimming removed 3 bases at V and 5 bases at J, with 22 bases between. For the CDR3, the DNA is TGTGCCAGCAGTTATACCGCCGGGACGCCAAACGAGGAGACCCAGTACTTC. It encodes CASSYTAGTPNEETQYF.

The CDR3 coding sequence is TGTGCCAGTCAGGTGACAGGGGGAATCTACGAGCAGTACTTC. Amino acid sequence: CASQVTGGIYEQYF. The chain combines TRBV19 with TRBJ2-7, with 9 bases that match TRBD1. V dropped 8 bases and J dropped 3; count of bases not matched to a gene: 8. The CDR3 loop spans 14 amino acids. The germline gives CDR1 LNHDA, CDR2 SQIVND (reference sequence).

About this clonotype itself: A much larger clone differs from this one at a single base, so this may be a read error. This chain uses TRBV6-2 or TRBV6-3 with TRBJ2-7, with 10 nucleotides matching TRBD2. CDR1 is MNHEY, CDR2 SVGEGT, per germline. This CDR3 region has 15 residues. CDR3 sequence (DNA): TGTGCCTGCAGTTACTCGAGCGGGGGGGCCTACGAGCAGTACTTC. Translation: CACSYSSGGAYEQYF.

A note on this clonotype: At one end, the junction sequence differs from germline, possibly due to a read error. V usage is TRBV11-2 and J usage is TRBJ1-5; D not certain. Germline assignment: CDR1 SGHAT and CDR2 FQNNGV. The CDR3 totals 14 residues. The CDR3 loop reads CASNLVSGNQPQHF. For the CDR3, the DNA is TGTGCCAGCAACTTAGTGAGTGGGAATCAGCCACAGCATTTT. The full variable domain, rest sourced from reference TRBV11-2 and TRBJ1-5, is EAGVAQSPRYKIIEKRQSVAFWCNPISGHATLYWYQQILGQGPKLLIQFQNNGVVDDSQLPKDRFSAERLKGVDSTLKIQPAKLEDSAVYLCASNLVSGNQPQHFGDGTRLSIL.

This clonotype was found many times. The genes are TRBV6-1 and TRBJ1-6, with 7 positions matching TRBD1. Germline V gene data show CDR1 as MNHNS and CDR2 as SASEGT. J lost 10 bases, V lost 6 bases, and 6 bases had no gene match. The CDR3 spans 13 residues. Here the CDR3 reads CASRGTAGSPLHF. CDR3 DNA: TGTGCCAGCAGAGGGACAGCGGGATCACCCCTCCACTTT.

About this clonotype itself: Compared with germline, one end of the junction differs, possibly owing to a read error. The rearrangement uses TRBV5-4 and TRBJ2-3, with D maybe TRBD2 (5 bases). The germline V gene encodes CDR1 SGHNT and CDR2 YYREEE (reference sequence). CDR3 length equals 16 residues. DNA for the CDR3: TGTGCCACGTTCCGGCCTGGCACACCTAGCACAGATGCGCAATATTTT. As protein: CATFRPGTPSTDAQYF. Looking up the rest from reference TRBV5-4 and TRBJ2-3 gives the full variable domain: ETGVTQSPTHLIKTRGQQVTLRCSSQSGHNTVSWYQQALGQGPQFIFQYYREEENGRGNFPPRFSGLQFPNYSSELNVNALELDDSALYLCATFRPGTPSTDAQYFGPGTRLTVL.

About this clonotype itself: One junction end does not reproduce the germline sequence, and a read error may be involved. The genes are TRBV11-2 and TRBJ2-7; possibly TRBD1 for D (6 bases). The germline V gene encodes CDR1 SGHAT and CDR2 FQNNGV. There are 15 residues in the CDR3. The CDR3 here is CASSLFPGTFYQQYF. CDR3 bases: TGTGCCAGCAGCTTATTCCCAGGGACATTCTACCAGCAGTACTTC.

On this clonotype itself: The missing conserved phenylalanine or tryptophan at the end of this CDR3 makes a read error likely. The genes are TRBV11-2 and TRBJ2-6, with 8 bases that match TRBD2. The germline gives CDR1 SGHAT, CDR2 FQNNGV. The CDR3 contains 17 residues. Written as DNA, the CDR3 is TGTGCCAGCTGCTCCCGGGGGGGTAGCTCTGGGACCAACGTCCTGACTGTC. Protein product: CASCSRGGSSGTNVLTV.

Many counts were recorded for this clonotype. The chain links TRBV29-1 to TRBJ2-3; TRBD1 is a possible D gene (6 bases). The CDR3 runs to 15 residues. Germline V gives CDR1 SQVTM, CDR2 ANQGSEA. The V and J ends lost 6 bases and 1 base respectively, with 17 bases between them. CDR3 sequence (DNA): TGCAGCGTGAGACGTACAGGGCAAGGCACAGATACGCAGTATTTT. Its protein product is CSVRRTGQGTDTQYF.

This clonotype was observed at least ten times. The gene calls are TRBV5-6 and TRBJ2-7, with a weak D call TRBD2 (5 bases). Per germline, CDR1 SGHDT and CDR2 YYEEEE. This CDR3 is built from 13 residues. With 2 bases removed from V and 6 bases from J, the gap between germline ends came to 12 bases. CDR3 in DNA: TGTGCCAGCAGCTTTCGGGGTATTGGCGAGCAGTACTTC. Translation gives CASSFRGIGEQYF.

In the case of this clonotype: Compared with germline, one end of the junction differs, possibly owing to a read error. This rearrangement joins TRBV4-1 to TRBJ2-3; 10 bases fit TRBD1. The germline gives CDR1 MGHRA, CDR2 YSYEKL. The CDR3 has 15 residues. This CDR3 reads CASSQRDRGTDTRYF. CDR3 bases: TGCGCGAGCAGCCAACGGGACAGGGGCACAGATACGCGGTATTTT.